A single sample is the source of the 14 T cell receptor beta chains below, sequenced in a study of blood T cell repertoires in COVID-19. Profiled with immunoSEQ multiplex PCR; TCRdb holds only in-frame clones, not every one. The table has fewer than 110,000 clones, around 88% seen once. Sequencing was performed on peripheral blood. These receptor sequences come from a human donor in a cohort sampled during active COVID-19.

In DNA form, the CDR3 reads TGTGCCAGTAGTACCCTAAGACAGACGTATGCGAGCAATCAGCCCCAGCATTTT. Translating gives CASSTLRQTYASNQPQHF. The genes are TRBV19 and TRBJ1-5; D perhaps matches TRBD1 (5 bases). Germline assignment: CDR1 LNHDA and CDR2 SQIVND (reference sequence). The CDR3 runs 18 residues. The V gene lost 4 bases and the J gene lost 1 base, with 20 bases spanning the gap.

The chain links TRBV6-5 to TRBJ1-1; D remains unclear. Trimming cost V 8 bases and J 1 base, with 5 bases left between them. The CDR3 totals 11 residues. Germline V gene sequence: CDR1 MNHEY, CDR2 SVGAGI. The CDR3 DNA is TGTGCCAGCGTTCGGAACACTGAAGCTTTCTTT. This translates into CASVRNTEAFF.

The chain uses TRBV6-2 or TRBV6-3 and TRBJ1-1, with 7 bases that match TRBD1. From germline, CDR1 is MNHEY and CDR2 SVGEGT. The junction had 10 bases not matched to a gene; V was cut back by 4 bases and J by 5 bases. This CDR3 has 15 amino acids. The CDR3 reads CASSSPGQGETEAFF. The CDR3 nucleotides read TGTGCCAGCAGTTCGCCGGGCCAGGGGGAAACTGAAGCTTTCTTT.

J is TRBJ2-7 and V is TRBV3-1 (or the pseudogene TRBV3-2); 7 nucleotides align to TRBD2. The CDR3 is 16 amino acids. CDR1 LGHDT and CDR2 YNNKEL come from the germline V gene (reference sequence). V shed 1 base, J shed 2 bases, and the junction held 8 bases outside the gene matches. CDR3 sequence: CASSQGGSWPTYEQYF. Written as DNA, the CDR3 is TGTGCCAGCAGCCAAGGCGGGAGTTGGCCAACCTACGAGCAGTACTTC.

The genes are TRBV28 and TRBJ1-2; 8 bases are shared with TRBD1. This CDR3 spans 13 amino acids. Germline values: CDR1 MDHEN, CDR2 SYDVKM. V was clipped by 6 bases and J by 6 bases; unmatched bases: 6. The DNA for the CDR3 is TGTGCCAGCAGACCGGACAGGGCCCATGGCTACACCTTC. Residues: CASRPDRAHGYTF.

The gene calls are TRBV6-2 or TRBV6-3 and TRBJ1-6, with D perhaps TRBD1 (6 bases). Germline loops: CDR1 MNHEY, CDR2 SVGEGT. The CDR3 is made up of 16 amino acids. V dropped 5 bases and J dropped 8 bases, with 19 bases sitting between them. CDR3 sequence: CASSHPPGRGDSPLHF. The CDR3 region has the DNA TGTGCCAGCAGTCACCCCCCCGGCAGGGGTGATTCACCCCTCCACTTT.

CDR3 bases: TGTGCCTGGAGTTTTCAGGGGGCTAGGAACACTGAAGCTTTCTTT. It yields the protein CAWSFQGARNTEAFF. The V call is TRBV30, the J call TRBJ1-1; 8 bases are a match to TRBD1. J lost 1 base, V lost 2 bases, and 6 bases had no gene match. The CDR3 has 15 amino acids. In germline, CDR1 is GTSNPN, CDR2 SVGIG (reference sequence).

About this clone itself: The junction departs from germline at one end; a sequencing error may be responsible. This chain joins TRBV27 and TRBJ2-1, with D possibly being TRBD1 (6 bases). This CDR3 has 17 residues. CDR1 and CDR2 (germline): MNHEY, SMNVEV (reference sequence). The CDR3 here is CASSLLTGIGPYNEQFF. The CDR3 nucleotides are TGTGCCAGCAGTTTATTAACAGGGATAGGACCCTATAATGAGCAGTTCTTC.

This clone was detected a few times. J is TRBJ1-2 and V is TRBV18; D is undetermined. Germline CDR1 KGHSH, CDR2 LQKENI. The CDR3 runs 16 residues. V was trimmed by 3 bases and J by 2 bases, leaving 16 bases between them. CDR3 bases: TGTGCCAGCTCACCCGAGACAACGGGAGGCAACTATGGCTACACCTTC. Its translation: CASSPETTGGNYGYTF.

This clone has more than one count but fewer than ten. The CDR3 loop is CASSDRGPNEQYF. CDR3 bases: TGTGCCAGTAGTGACAGGGGGCCTAACGAGCAGTACTTC. V gene TRBV19 combines with J gene TRBJ2-7; 10 bases align to TRBD1. Germline-derived CDR1 and CDR2 are LNHDA and SQIVND (reference sequence). V lost 5 bases and J lost 5; bases outside the gene matches: 3. The length of the CDR3 is 13 residues.

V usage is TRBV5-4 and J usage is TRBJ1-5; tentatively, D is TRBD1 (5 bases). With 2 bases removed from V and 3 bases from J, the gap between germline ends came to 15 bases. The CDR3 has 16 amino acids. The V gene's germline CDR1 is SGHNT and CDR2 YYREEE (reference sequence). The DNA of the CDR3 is TGTGCCAGCAGCTTCAGCCTTCAGGGCCTCAATCAGCCCCAGCATTTT. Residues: CASSFSLQGLNQPQHF.

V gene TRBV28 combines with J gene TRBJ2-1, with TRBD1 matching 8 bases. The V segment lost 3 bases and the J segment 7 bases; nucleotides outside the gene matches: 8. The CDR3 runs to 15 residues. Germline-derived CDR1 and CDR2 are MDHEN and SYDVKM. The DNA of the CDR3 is TGTGCCAGCAGTTTGCGGACAGGGCCGGGGAATGAGCAGTTCTTC. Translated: CASSLRTGPGNEQFF.

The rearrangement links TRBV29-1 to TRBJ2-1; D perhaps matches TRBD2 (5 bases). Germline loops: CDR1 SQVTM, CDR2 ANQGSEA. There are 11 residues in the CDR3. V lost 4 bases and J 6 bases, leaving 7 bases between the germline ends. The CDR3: CSVGTSNEQFF. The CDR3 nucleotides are TGCAGCGTTGGGACTTCCAATGAGCAGTTCTTC.

This CDR3 reads CASSSDRQAYGYTF. The CDR3, as DNA: TGTGCCAGCAGCTCGGACAGGCAAGCCTATGGCTACACCTTC. V usage is TRBV7-8 and J usage is TRBJ1-2, with TRBD1 matching over 7 bases. The germline V gene encodes CDR1 SGHVS and CDR2 FQNEAQ. J was trimmed by 4 bases and V by 4 bases; bases with no gene match: 6. CDR3 size: 14 residues.